The 16 T cell receptor beta chains in this list originate from one sample, sequenced in a study of identical twins. TCRdb ran MiXCR on the 5' RACE reads and lists one entry per CDR3 protein. The sample holds nearly 900,000 distinct CDR3 sequences; about 12% are singletons and the top ten take 1.5% to 2%. The same data also contributed to another study, on yellow fever vaccine responses in identical twins.

The sample taken for sequencing was PBMCs. These receptors all come from a woman younger than 30 in good health.

The chain combines TRBV5-1 with TRBJ2-5; no clear D gene. V shed 0 bases and J shed 4 bases, with 13 bases lying between them. Germline CDR1 and CDR2: SGHRS and YFSETQ. The CDR3 sequence is 15 residues long. The CDR3 region is CASSLGGSSSETQYF. Written as DNA, the CDR3 is TGCGCCAGCAGCTTGGGTGGCAGCAGTTCAGAGACCCAGTACTTC.

This clonotype was counted only a few times. The chain couples TRBV12-3 or TRBV12-4 to TRBJ1-5; D gene unclear. The CDR3 contains 15 residues. The ends were cut back, 6 bases at V and 1 base at J, with 13 bases in the middle. DNA for the CDR3: TGTGCCAGCAGCAGAGACGCCAGGAGCAATCAGCCCCAGCATTTT. Protein product: CASSRDARSNQPQHF.

This clonotype was detected a few times. The CDR3 here is CSARPQAGVYNEQFF. DNA for the CDR3: TGCAGTGCTCGACCCCAGGCGGGAGTTTACAATGAGCAGTTCTTC. The V call is TRBV20-1, the J call TRBJ2-1; 7 bases agree with TRBD2. The CDR3 is 15 residues long. Trimming cost V 5 bases and J 4 bases; bases outside gene matches: 11. CDR1 is DFQATT, CDR2 SNEGSKA, per germline (reference sequence).

This clonotype turned up a few times. The chain combines TRBV20-1 with TRBJ2-7; 7 bases map to TRBD1. V lost 2 bases to trimming and J lost 7 bases; unmatched junction nucleotides: 11. This CDR3 has 14 amino acids. Germline V gene sequence: CDR1 DFQATT, CDR2 SNEGSKA (reference sequence). CDR3 loop: CSARKGALLYEQYV. CDR3 bases: TGCAGTGCTAGAAAGGGGGCCTTGTTGTATGAGCAGTACGTC.

The table lists this clonotype with a few counts. CDR3 bases: TGTGCCAGCCGCGGAGATAATTCACCCCTCCACTTT. Residues: CASRGDNSPLHF. The chain employs TRBV12-3 or TRBV12-4 and TRBJ1-6, with D uncertain. Trimming stripped 8 bases from V and 5 bases from J, with 7 bases between. The CDR3 totals 12 residues.

This chain uses TRBV27 with TRBJ2-7, with TRBD1 identical over 7 bases. Germline values: CDR1 MNHEY, CDR2 SMNVEV (reference sequence). This CDR3 contains 14 residues. The J segment lost 4 bases and the V segment lost 5 bases, leaving 8 bases of the junction unmatched. CDR3 region: CASSPRAGGYEQYV. The CDR3 nucleotides read TGTGCCAGCAGTCCCCGCGCAGGGGGATACGAGCAGTACGTC.

This clonotype was recorded a few times. The chain carries TRBV10-3 and TRBJ2-7, with unresolved D. Germline CDR1 and CDR2: ENHRY and SYGVKD. Trimming removed 4 bases from V and 6 bases from J, with 19 bases in between. This CDR3 has 15 residues. The CDR3 sequence is CAISGSLGERSEQYF. Here the CDR3 DNA reads TGTGCCATCAGTGGGTCTCTTGGGGAAAGGAGCGAGCAGTACTTC.

The chain employs TRBV3-1 and TRBJ1-2; TRBD1 matches at 7 bases. CDR1 is LGHDT, CDR2 YNNKEL, per germline (reference sequence). CDR3 length: 15 amino acids. The V gene end was trimmed by 1 base and the J gene end by 2 bases; junction bases not matched to a gene: 4. The DNA for the CDR3 is TGTGCCAGCAGCCAAGCAACGACAGGGAACTATGGCTACACCTTC. It codes for CASSQATTGNYGYTF.

This sequence joins TRBV29-1 and TRBJ2-7; 7 nucleotides match TRBD2. J gave up 3 bases and V 6 bases, and 8 bases lay outside the gene matches. The CDR3 loop spans 13 amino acids. Germline V gene sequence: CDR1 SQVTM, CDR2 ANQGSEA. Here the CDR3 DNA reads TGCAGCGTGGGGGGGGGGTCGCGCTACGAGCAGTACTTC. Translation gives CSVGGGSRYEQYF.

The chain links TRBV5-1 to TRBJ2-7; D is uncertain. Per germline, CDR1 SGHRS and CDR2 YFSETQ. CDR3 length equals 13 residues. The ends were cut back, 2 bases at V and 5 bases at J, with 11 bases in the middle. The CDR3 reads CASSLRQDDEQYV. The CDR3 DNA reads TGCGCCAGCAGCTTAAGGCAGGACGACGAGCAGTACGTC.

This clonotype was observed a few times. The chain combines TRBV11-2 with TRBJ2-3; 11 bases agree with TRBD1. CDR3 size: 15 residues. J lost 5 bases, V lost 4 bases, and 5 bases had no gene match. The germline CDR1 and CDR2 sequences are SGHAT and FQNNGV. CDR3 nucleotides: TGTGCCAGCAGCTCCTGGGGACAGGGGGAAGATACGCAGTATTTT. It specifies CASSSWGQGEDTQYF.

The V call is TRBV5-1, the J call TRBJ2-7; TRBD2 matches 8 bases. After removal of 3 bases from V and 0 bases from J, the junction contained 5 bases not matched to a gene. CDR3 length: 15 amino acids. The germline V gene encodes CDR1 SGHRS and CDR2 YFSETQ. Here the CDR3 reads CASSSGGLPSYEQYF. CDR3 coding DNA: TGCGCCAGCAGCTCGGGGGGGTTACCCTCCTACGAGCAGTACTTC.

This clonotype came up a few times. The gene calls are TRBV12-3 or TRBV12-4 and TRBJ2-1, with 7 nucleotides matching TRBD2. Trimming took 7 bases from V and 6 from J; bases not matched to a gene: 12. The CDR3 runs to 15 residues. In nucleotides, the CDR3 is TGTGCCAGCACCCCCGACCAGCGGGAAGCCAATGAGCAGTTCTTC. It translates to CASTPDQREANEQFF.

This clonotype has only a few counts. The chain is built from TRBV9 and TRBJ1-4; TRBD1 matches 8 bases. The CDR3 consists of 15 residues. Germline trimming cut 3 bases from V and 4 bases from J; bases unmatched to any gene: 5. CDR1 SGDLS and CDR2 YYNGEE come from the germline V gene. The CDR3 protein is CASSAWTGFNEKLFF. CDR3 sequence (DNA): TGTGCCAGCAGCGCATGGACAGGGTTTAATGAAAAACTGTTTTTT.

The CDR3 reads CASRIQLQSEAFF. Here the CDR3 DNA reads TGCGCCAGCAGGATTCAGCTGCAGTCTGAAGCTTTCTTT. This chain joins TRBV5-1 and TRBJ1-1; D gene unclear. The germline V gene encodes CDR1 SGHRS and CDR2 YFSETQ. Trimming took off 5 bases at V and 6 bases at J, with 14 bases between the two ends. This CDR3 has 13 amino acids. The whole variable domain, filled in from reference TRBV5-1 and TRBJ1-1, reads KAGVTQTPRYLIKTRGQQVTLSCSPISGHRSVSWYQQTPGQGLQFLFEYFSETQRNKGNFPGRFSGRQFSNSRSEMNVSTLELGDSALYLCASRIQLQSEAFFGQGTRLTVV.

This clonotype has at least ten counts. V is TRBV12-3 or TRBV12-4 and J is TRBJ2-1, with 7 bases lining up with TRBD1. The CDR3 extends over 15 amino acids. V lost 6 bases, J lost 0 bases, and 5 bases stayed unmatched. CDR3 in amino acids: CASRLGTVSYNEQFF. Here the CDR3 DNA reads TGTGCCAGCAGGCTAGGGACAGTCTCCTACAATGAGCAGTTCTTC.